Given below is one T cell receptor beta chain in context. Its target antigen remains unknown. Per-base quality was not reported, and no clone a single base away is much larger than it. Genomic DNA was isolated from the sorted cells so that the TCRbeta CDR3 region could be sequenced. TCRbeta CDR3 regions were sequenced using the immunoSEQ Assay. TCRdb's version of the immuneACCESS table is confined to in-frame rearrangements and falls short of the full clone set. An unresolved V gene accounts for under half of the shortfall where checked; the remainder is of unknown origin. This sample comprises tens of thousands of clones, about 82% of them detected only once. The ten largest clones represent approximately 1% of the sample. Patients with a history of autoimmune disease or receiving systemic immunosuppression were excluded from the trial. In every dose cohort, peripheral blood was drawn for TCR sequencing at baseline, cycle 4 day 1, and cycle 7 day 1. The samples were drawn from a first-in-human, open-label, multicenter phase I dose-escalation trial of ivuxolimab. Adults with locally advanced or metastatic melanoma, renal cell carcinoma, hepatocellular carcinoma or head and neck squamous cell carcinoma were enrolled in the trial. Before TCR sequencing, CD4+ T cells and CD8+ T cells from peripheral blood were sorted into separate populations.

This sample stems from a study of OX40 agonist ivuxolimab in advanced cancers. Regarding the research as a whole: Ivuxolimab, which targeted the costimulatory receptor OX40 (CD134), was an agonistic, fully human IgG2 monoclonal antibody. Intravenous ivuxolimab was administered to patients every 2 weeks at six dose levels: 0.01, 0.1, 0.3, 1.5, 3 and 10 mg/kg. Among the 50 to 55 dose-escalation patients, about 20 had hepatocellular carcinoma, roughly 15 melanoma, 9 renal cell carcinoma and 9 head and neck cancer. In the dose-escalation cohort, approximately 82% of patients were male, and the mean age was approximately 60 years, with a range of about 23 to 85. Patients were allowed to have had prior anti-PD-1, anti-PD-L1 or anti-CTLA-4 therapy, and around 40% of the dose-escalation patients had previously received checkpoint inhibitors. Partial responses were achieved by three dose-escalation patients, of whom one had hepatocellular carcinoma and two had cutaneous melanoma. Peripheral TCRbeta sequencing aimed to test whether ivuxolimab altered TCR sequence diversity and caused clonal T-cell expansion. The paper describes the monotherapy dose-escalation part (N of about 57 patients) of the phase I trial of ivuxolimab. What the research found in general, with its limitations: Partial responders in the 0.1-3.0 mg/kg groups had among the lowest normalized peripheral clonal expansion, especially among CD8+ T cells. The antigen specificity of the peripheral T cells that underwent clonal expansion was not determined. On average, CD8+ T cells showed more expanded clones than CD4+ T cells after ivuxolimab. At doses of 0.1 to 3.0 mg/kg, clonal expansion of both CD4+ and CD8+ T cells in blood was seen between baseline and week 6. Low levels of normalized T-cell clonal expansion were also seen in some patients who did not respond.

The germline ends are 15 bases apart after V is trimmed by 4 bases and J by 2 bases. Measured from the cysteine to the phenylalanine, the CDR3 is 16 residues long. Only the CDR3 portion is preserved as DNA: 48 bases, with reading frame beginning at the first base. CDR1 is given as SGHNT and CDR2 as YYREEE, both from the germline V gene (reference sequence). The chain is encoded by TRBV5-4 joined to TRBJ2-2; too little of a D gene remains to name it. Sequences were derived from CD4+ or CD8+ T cells sorted from blood, sampled in a trial of the OX40 agonist ivuxolimab. The TCR was taken from an adult with an advanced solid tumor such as melanoma, head and neck, liver or kidney cancer. Here the CDR3 is given as CASSASIRRNTGELFF. The base sequence is TGTGCCAGCAGCGCCTCCATCAGGCGAAACACCGGGGAGCTGTTTTTT.